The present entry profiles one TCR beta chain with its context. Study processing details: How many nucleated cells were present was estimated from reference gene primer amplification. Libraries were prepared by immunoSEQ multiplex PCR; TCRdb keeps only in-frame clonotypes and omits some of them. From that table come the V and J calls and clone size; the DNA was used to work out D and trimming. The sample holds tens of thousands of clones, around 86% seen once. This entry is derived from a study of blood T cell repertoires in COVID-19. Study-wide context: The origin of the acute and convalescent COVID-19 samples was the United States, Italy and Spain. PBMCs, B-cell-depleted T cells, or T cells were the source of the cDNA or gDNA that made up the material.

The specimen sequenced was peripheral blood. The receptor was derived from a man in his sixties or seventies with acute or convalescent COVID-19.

CDR3 in DNA: TGTGCCAGCAGTGAGCGCCCTCAGGGGTCCGCCAAAAACATTCAGTACTTC. The encoded protein is CASSERPQGSAKNIQYF. The V gene is TRBV2, the J gene TRBJ2-4; the D gene is possibly TRBD1 (6 bases). Germline V gene data show CDR1 as SNHLY and CDR2 as FYNNEI. The V end lost 3 bases, the J end lost 1 base, and 16 bases lay between the germline ends. The CDR3 runs to 17 residues. Using reference TRBV2 and TRBJ2-4 for the parts outside the CDR3, the full variable domain is EPEVTQTPSHQVTQMGQEVILRCVPISNHLYFYWYRQILGQKVEFLVSFYNNEISEKSEIFDDQFSVERPDGSNFTLKIRSTKLEDSAMYFCASSERPQGSAKNIQYFGAGTRLSVL.